This T cell receptor (beta chain) was obtained from a study of blood T cell repertoires in COVID-19. Study summary: T cells, B-cell-depleted T cells, or PBMCs supplied cDNA or gDNA.

The CDR3 is made up of 14 amino acids. CDR1 WSHSY and CDR2 SAAADI come from the germline V gene. The V end was cut by 6 bases, the J end by 9 bases, with 18 bases between. Authors' methods: Amplification of reference gene primers provided the estimated nucleated cell counts. Assay: immunoSEQ multiplex PCR; the TCRdb copy retains only in-frame clones and omits some. The V and J calls and clone size come from that table; D and trimming were worked out from the DNA. The top ten hold 6.5% to 8% of the sample, which has tens of thousands of clones, almost 85% seen once. The rearrangement links TRBV10-2 to TRBJ1-3; D might be TRBD1 (6 bases). The sample was peripheral blood. This sequence originates from a human donor in a cohort sampled during active COVID-19. DNA for the CDR3: TGCGCCAGCAGAGGGGGGGGCGAATACCGCACCATATATTTT. Translating it yields CASRGGGEYRTIYF.